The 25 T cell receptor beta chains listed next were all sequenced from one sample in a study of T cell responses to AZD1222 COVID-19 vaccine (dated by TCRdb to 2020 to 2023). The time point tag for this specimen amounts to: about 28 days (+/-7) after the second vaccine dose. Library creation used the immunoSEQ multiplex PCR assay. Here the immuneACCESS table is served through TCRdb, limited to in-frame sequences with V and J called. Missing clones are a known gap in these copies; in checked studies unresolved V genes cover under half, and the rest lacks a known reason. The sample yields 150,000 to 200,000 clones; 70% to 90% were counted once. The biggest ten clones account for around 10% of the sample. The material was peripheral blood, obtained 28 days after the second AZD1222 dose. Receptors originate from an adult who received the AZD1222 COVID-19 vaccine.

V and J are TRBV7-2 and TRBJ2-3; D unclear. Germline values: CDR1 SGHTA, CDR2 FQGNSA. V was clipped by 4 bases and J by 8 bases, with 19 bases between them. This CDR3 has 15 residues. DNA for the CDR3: TGTGCCAGCAGCTCGTCGGACCCCGGTCGAGGTACGCAGTATTTT. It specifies CASSSSDPGRGTQYF.

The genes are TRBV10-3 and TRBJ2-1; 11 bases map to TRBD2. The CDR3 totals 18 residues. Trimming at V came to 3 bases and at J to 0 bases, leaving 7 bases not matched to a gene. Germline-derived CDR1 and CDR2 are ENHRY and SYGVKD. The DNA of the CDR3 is TGTGCCATCAGTGACGCGGGACTAGCGGCCCCCTCCTACAATGAGCAGTTCTTC. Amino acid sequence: CAISDAGLAAPSYNEQFF.

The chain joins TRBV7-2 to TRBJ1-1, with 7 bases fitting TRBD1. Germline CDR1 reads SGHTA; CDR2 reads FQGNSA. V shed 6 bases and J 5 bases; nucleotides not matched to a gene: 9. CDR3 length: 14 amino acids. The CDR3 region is CASSPRQGGTEAFF. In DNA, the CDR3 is TGTGCCAGCAGTCCCCGACAGGGCGGGACTGAAGCTTTCTTT.

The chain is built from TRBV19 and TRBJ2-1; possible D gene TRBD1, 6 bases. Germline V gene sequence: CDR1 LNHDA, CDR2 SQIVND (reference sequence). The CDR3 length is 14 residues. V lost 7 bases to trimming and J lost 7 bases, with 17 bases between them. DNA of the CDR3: TGTGCCAGTAAACAGGGACCAACGGGGAATGAGCAGTTCTTC. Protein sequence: CASKQGPTGNEQFF.

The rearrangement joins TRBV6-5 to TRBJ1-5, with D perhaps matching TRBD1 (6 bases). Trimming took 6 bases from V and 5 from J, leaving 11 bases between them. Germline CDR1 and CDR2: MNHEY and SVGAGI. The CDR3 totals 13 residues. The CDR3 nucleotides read TGTGCCAGCAGGGGGGCAGCGTATCAGCCCCAGCATTTT. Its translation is CASRGAAYQPQHF.

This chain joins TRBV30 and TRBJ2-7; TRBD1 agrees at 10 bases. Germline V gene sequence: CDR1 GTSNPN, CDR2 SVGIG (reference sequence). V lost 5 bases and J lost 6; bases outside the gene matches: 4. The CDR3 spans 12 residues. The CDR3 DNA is TGTGCCTGGGGGACAGGGGACGGCGAGCAGTACTTC. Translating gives CAWGTGDGEQYF.

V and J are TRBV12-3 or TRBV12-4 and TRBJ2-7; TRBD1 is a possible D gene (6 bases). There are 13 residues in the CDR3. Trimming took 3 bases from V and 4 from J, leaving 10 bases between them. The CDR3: CASSFGQSYEQYF. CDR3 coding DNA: TGTGCCAGCAGTTTTGGACAGAGTTACGAGCAGTACTTC.

CDR3 nucleotide sequence: TGTGCCAGCAGTGATATGGGGACAAGCAACGAGCAGTACTTC. Residues: CASSDMGTSNEQYF. The chain links TRBV25-1 to TRBJ2-7; D may be TRBD1 (6 bases). Germline loops: CDR1 MGHDK, CDR2 SYGVNS. The CDR3 consists of 14 residues. Deletions cut 3 bases from V and 5 bases from J, with 14 bases between.

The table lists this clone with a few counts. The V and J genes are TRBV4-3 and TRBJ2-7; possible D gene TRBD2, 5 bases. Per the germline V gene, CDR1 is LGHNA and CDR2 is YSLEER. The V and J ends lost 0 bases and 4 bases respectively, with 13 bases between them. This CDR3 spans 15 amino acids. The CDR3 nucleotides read TGCGCCAGCAGCCAAGATACTGAGGGTTCATACGAGCAGTACTTC. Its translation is CASSQDTEGSYEQYF.

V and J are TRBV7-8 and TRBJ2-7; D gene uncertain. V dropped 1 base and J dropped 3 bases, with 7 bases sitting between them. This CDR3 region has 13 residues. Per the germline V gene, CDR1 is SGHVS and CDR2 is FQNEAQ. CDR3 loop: CASSLGGNYEQYF. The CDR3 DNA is TGTGCCAGCAGCTTAGGGGGTAACTACGAGCAGTACTTC.

CDR3 sequence (DNA): TGTGCCAGCAGCCAAGACGACAGGGTATTTAATTCACCCCTCCACTTT. Translating gives CASSQDDRVFNSPLHF. The chain couples TRBV3-1 (or the pseudogene TRBV3-2) to TRBJ1-6, with 7 bases that match TRBD1. Trimming took 0 bases from V and 6 from J; bases not matched to a gene: 5. The germline CDR1 and CDR2 sequences are LGHDT and YNNKEL (reference sequence). CDR3 length: 16 residues.

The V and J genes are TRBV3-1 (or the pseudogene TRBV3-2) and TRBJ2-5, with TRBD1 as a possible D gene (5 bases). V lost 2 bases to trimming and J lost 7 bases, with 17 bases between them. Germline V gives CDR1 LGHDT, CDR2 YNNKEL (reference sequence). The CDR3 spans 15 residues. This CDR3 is CASSQLVVSQGTQYF. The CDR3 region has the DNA TGTGCCAGCAGCCAACTCGTCGTTAGCCAGGGGACCCAGTACTTC.

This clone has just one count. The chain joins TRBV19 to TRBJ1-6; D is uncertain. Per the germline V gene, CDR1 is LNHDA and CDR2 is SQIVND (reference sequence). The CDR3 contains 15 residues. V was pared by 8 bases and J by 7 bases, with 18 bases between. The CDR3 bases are TGTGCCAGTCTTCCCCCTGGAAGGAGAAATTCACCCCTCCACTTT. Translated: CASLPPGRRNSPLHF.

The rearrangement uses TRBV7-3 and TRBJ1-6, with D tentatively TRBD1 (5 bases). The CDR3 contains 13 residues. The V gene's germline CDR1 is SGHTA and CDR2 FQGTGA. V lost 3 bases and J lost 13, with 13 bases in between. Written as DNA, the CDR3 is TGTGCCAGCAGCTTGGGACCTCTCAGCCCCCTCCACTTT. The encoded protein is CASSLGPLSPLHF.

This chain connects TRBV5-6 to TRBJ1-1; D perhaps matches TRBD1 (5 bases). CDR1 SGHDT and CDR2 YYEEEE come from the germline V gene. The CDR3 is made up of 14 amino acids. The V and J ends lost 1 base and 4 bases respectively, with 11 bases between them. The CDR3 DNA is TGTGCCAGCAGCTTGAGCCCCAGGGTCACTGAAGCTTTCTTT. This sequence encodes CASSLSPRVTEAFF.

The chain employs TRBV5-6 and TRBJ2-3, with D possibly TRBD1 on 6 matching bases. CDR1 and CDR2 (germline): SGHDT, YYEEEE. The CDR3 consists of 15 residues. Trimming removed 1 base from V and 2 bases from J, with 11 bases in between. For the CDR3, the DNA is TGTGCCAGCAGCTTGCCAGGGGCCGTCACAGATACGCAGTATTTT. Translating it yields CASSLPGAVTDTQYF.

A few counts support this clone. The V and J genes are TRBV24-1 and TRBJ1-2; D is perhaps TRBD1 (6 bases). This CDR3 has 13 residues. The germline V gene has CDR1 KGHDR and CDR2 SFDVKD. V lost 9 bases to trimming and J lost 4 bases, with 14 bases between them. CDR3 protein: CATSPGAGYGYTF. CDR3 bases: TGTGCCACCTCACCGGGGGCGGGCTATGGCTACACCTTC.

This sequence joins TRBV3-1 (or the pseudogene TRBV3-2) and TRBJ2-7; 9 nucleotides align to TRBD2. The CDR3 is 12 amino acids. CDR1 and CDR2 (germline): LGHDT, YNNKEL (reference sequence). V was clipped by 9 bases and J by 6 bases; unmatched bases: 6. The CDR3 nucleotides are TGTGCCAGTAGCGGGGGCCAAGGCGAGCAGTACTTC. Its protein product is CASSGGQGEQYF.

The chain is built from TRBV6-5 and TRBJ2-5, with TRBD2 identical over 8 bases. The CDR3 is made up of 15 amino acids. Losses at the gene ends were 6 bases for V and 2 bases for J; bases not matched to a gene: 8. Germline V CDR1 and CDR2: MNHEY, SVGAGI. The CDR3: CASRTTERGQETQYF. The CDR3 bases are TGTGCCAGCAGGACGACAGAGCGGGGGCAAGAGACCCAGTACTTC.

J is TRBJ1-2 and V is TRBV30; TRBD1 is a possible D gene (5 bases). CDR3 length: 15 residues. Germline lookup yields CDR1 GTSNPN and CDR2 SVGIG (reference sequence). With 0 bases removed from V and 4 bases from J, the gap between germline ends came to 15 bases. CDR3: CAWSVGARTFYGYTF. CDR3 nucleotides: TGTGCCTGGAGTGTTGGGGCCAGAACATTCTATGGCTACACCTTC. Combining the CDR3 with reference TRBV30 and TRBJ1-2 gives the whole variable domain SQTIHQWPATLVQPVGSPLSLECTVEGTSNPNLYWYRQAAGRGLQLLFYSVGIGQISSEVPQNLSASRPQDRQFILSSKKLLLSDSGFYLCAWSVGARTFYGYTFGSGTRLTVV.

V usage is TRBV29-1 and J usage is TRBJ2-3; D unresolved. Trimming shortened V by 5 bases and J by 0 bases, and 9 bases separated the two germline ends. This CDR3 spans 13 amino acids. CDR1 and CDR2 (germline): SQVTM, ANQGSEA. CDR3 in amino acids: CSVIGISTDTQYF. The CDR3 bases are TGCAGCGTTATAGGAATTAGCACAGATACGCAGTATTTT.

The CDR3 nucleotides read TGTGCCAGCAGCTTAGCTCCCCTCGGAGCCTACAATGAGCAGTTCTTC. The encoded protein is CASSLAPLGAYNEQFF. This chain connects TRBV7-8 to TRBJ2-1; unclear D gene. V was shortened by 0 bases and J by 2 bases, with 11 bases between the two germline ends. Germline assignment: CDR1 SGHVS and CDR2 FQNEAQ. This CDR3 is built from 16 residues.

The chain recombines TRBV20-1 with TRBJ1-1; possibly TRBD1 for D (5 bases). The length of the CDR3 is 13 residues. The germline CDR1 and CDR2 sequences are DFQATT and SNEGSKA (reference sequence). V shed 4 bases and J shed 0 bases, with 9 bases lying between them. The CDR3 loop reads CSAIDRLNTEAFF. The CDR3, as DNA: TGCAGTGCTATTGACAGATTGAACACTGAAGCTTTCTTT.

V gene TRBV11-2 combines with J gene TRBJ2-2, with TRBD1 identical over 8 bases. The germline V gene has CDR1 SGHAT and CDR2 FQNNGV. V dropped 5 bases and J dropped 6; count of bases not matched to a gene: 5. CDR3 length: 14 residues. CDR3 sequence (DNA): TGTGCCAGCAGCCCGTGGACAGGGTCCGGGGAGCTGTTTTTT. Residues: CASSPWTGSGELFF.

This CDR3 is CASSWTGGYYEQYF. Written as DNA, the CDR3 is TGTGCCAGCAGTTGGACAGGGGGTTACTACGAGCAGTACTTC. The chain has TRBV27 and TRBJ2-7; 10 bases are a match to TRBD1. Germline V lookup: CDR1 MNHEY, CDR2 SMNVEV (reference sequence). V shed 4 bases, J shed 3 bases, and the junction held 3 bases outside the gene matches. The CDR3 is made up of 14 amino acids.